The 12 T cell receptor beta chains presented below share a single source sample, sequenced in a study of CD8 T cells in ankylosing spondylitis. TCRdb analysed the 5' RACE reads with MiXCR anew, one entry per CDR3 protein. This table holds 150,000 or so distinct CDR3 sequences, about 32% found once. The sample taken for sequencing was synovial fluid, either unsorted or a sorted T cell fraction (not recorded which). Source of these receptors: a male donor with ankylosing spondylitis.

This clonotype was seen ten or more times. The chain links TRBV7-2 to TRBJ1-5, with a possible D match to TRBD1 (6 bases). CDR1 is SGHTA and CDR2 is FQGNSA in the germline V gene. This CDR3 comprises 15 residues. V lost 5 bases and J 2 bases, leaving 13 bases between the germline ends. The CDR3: CASSGEGVGNQPQHF. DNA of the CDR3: TGTGCCAGCAGCGGGGAGGGGGTAGGCAATCAGCCCCAGCATTTT.

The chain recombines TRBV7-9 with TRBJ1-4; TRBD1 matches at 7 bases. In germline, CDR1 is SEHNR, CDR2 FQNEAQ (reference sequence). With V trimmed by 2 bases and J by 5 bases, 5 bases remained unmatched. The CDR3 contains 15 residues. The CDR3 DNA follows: TGTGCCAGCAGCTTATATCCAGGGGGAAATGAAAAACTGTTTTTT. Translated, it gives CASSLYPGGNEKLFF.

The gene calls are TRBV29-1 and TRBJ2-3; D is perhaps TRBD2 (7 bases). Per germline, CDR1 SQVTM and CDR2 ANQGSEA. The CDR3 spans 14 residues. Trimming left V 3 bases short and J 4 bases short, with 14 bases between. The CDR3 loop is CSVDGGRGADTQYF. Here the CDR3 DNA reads TGCAGCGTTGACGGGGGGCGCGGGGCAGATACGCAGTATTTT.

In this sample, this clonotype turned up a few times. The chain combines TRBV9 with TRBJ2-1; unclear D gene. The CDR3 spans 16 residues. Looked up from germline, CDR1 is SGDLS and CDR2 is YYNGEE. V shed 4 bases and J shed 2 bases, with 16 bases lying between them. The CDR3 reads CASSTRLGTPYNEQFF. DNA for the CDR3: TGTGCCAGCAGCACACGTCTCGGTACTCCCTACAATGAGCAGTTCTTC.

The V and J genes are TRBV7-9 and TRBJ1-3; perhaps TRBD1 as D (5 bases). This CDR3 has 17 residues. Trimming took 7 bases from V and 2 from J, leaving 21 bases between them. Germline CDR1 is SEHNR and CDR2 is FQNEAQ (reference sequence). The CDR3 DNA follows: TGTGCCAGCACCCCACCAACTCAGGGAATGCCTGGAAACACCATATATTTT. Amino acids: CASTPPTQGMPGNTIYF.

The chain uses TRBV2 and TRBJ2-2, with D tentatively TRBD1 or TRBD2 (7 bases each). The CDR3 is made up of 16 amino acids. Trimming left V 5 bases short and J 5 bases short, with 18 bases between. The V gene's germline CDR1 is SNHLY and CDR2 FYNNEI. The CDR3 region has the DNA TGTGCCAGCAGTCGGATAGGGGGCGGGAGAACCGGGGAGCTGTTTTTT. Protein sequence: CASSRIGGGRTGELFF.

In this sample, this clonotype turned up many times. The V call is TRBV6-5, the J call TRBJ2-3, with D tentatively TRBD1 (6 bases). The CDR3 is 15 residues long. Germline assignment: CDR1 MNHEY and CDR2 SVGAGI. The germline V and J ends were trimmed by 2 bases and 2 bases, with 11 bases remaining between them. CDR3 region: CASSYGGLLTDTQYF. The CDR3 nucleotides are TGTGCCAGCAGTTACGGGGGCCTTCTCACAGATACGCAGTATTTT.

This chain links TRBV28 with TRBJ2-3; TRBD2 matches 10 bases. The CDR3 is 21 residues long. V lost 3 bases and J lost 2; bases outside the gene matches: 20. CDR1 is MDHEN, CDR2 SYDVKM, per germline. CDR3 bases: TGTGCCAGCAGTTTTGGACCGAGAGGACTAGCGGTTCGACTAAACACAGATACGCAGTATTTT. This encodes CASSFGPRGLAVRLNTDTQYF.

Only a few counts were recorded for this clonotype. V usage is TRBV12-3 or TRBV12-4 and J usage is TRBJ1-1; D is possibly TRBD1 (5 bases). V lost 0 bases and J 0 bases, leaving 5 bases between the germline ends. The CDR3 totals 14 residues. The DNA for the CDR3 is TGTGCCAGCAGTTTAGCAGGGGTGAACACTGAAGCTTTCTTT. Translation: CASSLAGVNTEAFF.

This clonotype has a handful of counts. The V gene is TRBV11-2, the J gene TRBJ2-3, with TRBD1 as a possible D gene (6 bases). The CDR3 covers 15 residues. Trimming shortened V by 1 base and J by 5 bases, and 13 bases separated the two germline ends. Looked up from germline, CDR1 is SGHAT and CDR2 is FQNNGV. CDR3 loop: CASSLGQGNIDTQYF. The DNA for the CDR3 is TGTGCCAGCAGCTTAGGGCAGGGGAACATAGATACGCAGTATTTT.

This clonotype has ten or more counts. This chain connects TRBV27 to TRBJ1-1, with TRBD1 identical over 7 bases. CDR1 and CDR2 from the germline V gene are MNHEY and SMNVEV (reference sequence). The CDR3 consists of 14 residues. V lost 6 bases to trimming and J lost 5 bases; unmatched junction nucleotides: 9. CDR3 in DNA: TGTGCCAGCAGACCGCACAGGGGCGATACTGAAGCTTTCTTT. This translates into CASRPHRGDTEAFF.

This chain's CDR3 is CASRSRWDTGELFF. The CDR3 DNA reads TGTGCCAGCCGGTCTCGATGGGATACCGGGGAGCTGTTTTTT. The chain carries TRBV6-5 and TRBJ2-2; D uncertain. Trimming took off 8 bases at V and 5 bases at J, with 15 bases between the two ends. There are 14 residues in the CDR3. The germline V gene has CDR1 MNHEY and CDR2 SVGAGI.